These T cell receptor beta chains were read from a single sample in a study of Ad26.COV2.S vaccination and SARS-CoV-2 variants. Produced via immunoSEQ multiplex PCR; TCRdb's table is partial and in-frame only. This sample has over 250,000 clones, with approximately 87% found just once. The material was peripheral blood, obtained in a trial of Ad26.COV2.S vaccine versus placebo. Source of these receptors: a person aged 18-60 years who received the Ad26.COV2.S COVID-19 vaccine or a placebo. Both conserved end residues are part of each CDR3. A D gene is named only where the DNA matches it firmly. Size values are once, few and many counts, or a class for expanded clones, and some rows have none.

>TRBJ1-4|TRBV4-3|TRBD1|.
TGCGCCAGCAGCCAAAAGGATGGGACAGGGAATGAAAAACTGTTTTTT
CASSQKDGTGNEKLFF
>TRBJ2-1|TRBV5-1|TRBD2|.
TGCGCCAGCAGCTTGGCAGTACTAGCGGGAGGGGGTTACAATGAGCAGTTCTTC
CASSLAVLAGGGYNEQFF
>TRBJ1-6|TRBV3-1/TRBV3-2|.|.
TGTGCCAGCAGACAGTCTCAGGGTTCCTATAATTCACCCCTCCACTTT
CASRQSQGSYNSPLHF
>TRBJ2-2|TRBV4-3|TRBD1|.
TGCGCCAGCAGCCAAGGGACAGGGACCACCGGGGAGCTGTTTTTT
CASSQGTGTTGELFF
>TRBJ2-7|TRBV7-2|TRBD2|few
TGTGCCAGCAGCTGGGGACTAGATGCCTACGAGCAGTACTTC
CASSWGLDAYEQYF
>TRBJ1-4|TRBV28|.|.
TGTGCCAGCAGTTATAGTAGTGAAAAACTGTTTTTT
CASSYSSEKLFF
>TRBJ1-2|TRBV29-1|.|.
TGCAGCGTTGAAGACCAGCTTTCGGGGTATGGCTACACCTTC
CSVEDQLSGYGYTF
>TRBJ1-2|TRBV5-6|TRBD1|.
TGTGCCAGCCGGTCGGGGGTGACTACAGGGGTCTTC
CASRSGVTTGVF
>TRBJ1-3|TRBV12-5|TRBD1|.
TGTGCTAGTGCCCCCGGACAGGGGTCTGGAAACACCATATATTTT
CASAPGQGSGNTIYF
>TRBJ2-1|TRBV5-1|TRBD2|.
TGCGCCAGCAGCTTGGTTCTAGCGGGGGGCGAGGGTGAGCAGTTCTTC
CASSLVLAGGEGEQFF
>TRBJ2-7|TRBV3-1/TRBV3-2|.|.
TGTGCCAGCAGCCAACTAGCGTTCCACGAGCAGTACTTC
CASSQLAFHEQYF
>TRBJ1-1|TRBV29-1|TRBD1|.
TGCAGCGTTACCTACGGACAGGGCACTGAAGCTTTCTTT
CSVTYGQGTEAFF
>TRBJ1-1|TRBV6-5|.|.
TGTGCCAGCACCCCAAGGTTCGCGAACACTGAAGCTTTCTTT
CASTPRFANTEAFF
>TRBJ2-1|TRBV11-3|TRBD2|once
TGTGCCAGCAGCCGGGGGGACCACTACAATGAGCAGTTCTTC
CASSRGDHYNEQFF
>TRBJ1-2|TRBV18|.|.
TGTGCCAGCTCACCCCTGGATGAGGGCAATGGCTACACCTTC
CASSPLDEGNGYTF
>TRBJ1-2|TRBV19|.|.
TGTGCCAGTAGTATTTTAGGCAGTAACTATGGCTACACCTTC
CASSILGSNYGYTF
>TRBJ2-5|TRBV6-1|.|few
TGTGCCAGCAGTGAAATTCCCCACCTCGGGACCCAGTACTTC
CASSEIPHLGTQYF